These 9 T cell receptor beta chains share one sample of origin, sequenced in a study of cytomegalovirus exposure and HLA in healthy donors. PCR was performed using 60 Vbeta and 13 Jbeta primers. Here immunoSEQ multiplex PCR was the method, and the copy in TCRdb shows in-frame clones only, minus some. The sample contains around 150,000 clones, approximately 79% of which appear only once. The sequenced sample consisted of PBMCs. These receptor sequences come from a woman between 45 and 65 years old in good health and CMV-seropositive.

This chain links TRBV9 with TRBJ2-7, with 8 bases matching TRBD1. The CDR3 extends over 16 amino acids. V gave up 2 bases and J gave up 6 bases; unmatched junction bases: 13. Germline-derived CDR1 and CDR2 are SGDLS and YYNGEE. The CDR3 loop is CASSVERWAGGSEQYF. CDR3 DNA: TGTGCCAGCAGCGTGGAGCGCTGGGCAGGGGGCAGCGAGCAGTACTTC.

The V call is TRBV19, the J call TRBJ1-1; a possible D gene is TRBD1 (6 bases). Germline CDR1 LNHDA, CDR2 SQIVND (reference sequence). V dropped 7 bases and J dropped 5 bases, with 14 bases sitting between them. The CDR3 runs to 13 residues. The CDR3 spells CASNLQGGTEAFF. The CDR3 nucleotides read TGTGCCAGTAACTTACAGGGAGGGACTGAAGCTTTCTTT.

This clone was observed a single time. The chain links TRBV2 to TRBJ1-4, with TRBD1 matching 11 bases. The germline V gene encodes CDR1 SNHLY and CDR2 FYNNEI. The V gene end was trimmed by 10 bases and the J gene end by 5 bases; junction bases not matched to a gene: 6. There are 14 residues in the CDR3. The CDR3 is CATAGTGGNEKLFF. The CDR3 DNA reads TGTGCCACCGCGGGGACAGGGGGAAATGAAAAACTGTTTTTT. Filled out from reference TRBV2 and TRBJ1-4, the complete variable domain reads EPEVTQTPSHQVTQMGQEVILRCVPISNHLYFYWYRQILGQKVEFLVSFYNNEISEKSEIFDDQFSVERPDGSNFTLKIRSTKLEDSAMYFCATAGTGGNEKLFFGSGTQLSVL.

In DNA form, the CDR3 reads TGCGCCAGCAGCCAAGATTGGGGACTAGGTATCGGCGCCTACAATGAGCAGTTCTTC. It codes for CASSQDWGLGIGAYNEQFF. The rearrangement joins TRBV4-3 to TRBJ2-1; TRBD2 matches 8 bases. J was trimmed by 2 bases and V by 0 bases; bases with no gene match: 12. The length of the CDR3 is 19 residues. CDR1 is LGHNA and CDR2 is YSLEER in the germline V gene.

This chain uses TRBV10-3 with TRBJ2-2; TRBD1 matches at 12 bases. Germline trimming cut 6 bases from V and 0 bases from J; bases unmatched to any gene: 11. The CDR3 has 19 residues. The germline V gene has CDR1 ENHRY and CDR2 SYGVKD. The CDR3 DNA reads as TGTGCCATCAGAACCGGGACAGGGGGCCCCGGACCGAACACCGGGGAGCTGTTTTTT. This sequence encodes CAIRTGTGGPGPNTGELFF.

About this clone itself: The junction shows a germline mismatch at one end, possibly a read error. This chain connects TRBV7-9 to TRBJ1-2; 8 nucleotides agree with TRBD1. Germline V gene lookup returns CDR1 SEHNR and CDR2 FQNEAQ (reference sequence). The CDR3 has 12 amino acids. CDR3 sequence reads: CSSQPRTGGYTF. CDR3 coding DNA: TGTTCCAGCCAACCGAGGACAGGGGGCTACACCTTC.

The chain recombines TRBV7-9 with TRBJ2-6; 10 bases line up with TRBD1. Germline V gives CDR1 SEHNR, CDR2 FQNEAQ (reference sequence). The CDR3 covers 16 residues. J lost 1 base, V lost 5 bases, and 2 bases had no gene match. The CDR3 sequence is CASSRQGASGANVLTF. The DNA for the CDR3 is TGTGCCAGCAGCCGACAGGGGGCGTCTGGGGCCAACGTCCTGACTTTC.

The chain joins TRBV9 to TRBJ2-1; 8 positions match TRBD2. V gave up 4 bases and J gave up 2 bases; unmatched junction bases: 5. This CDR3 has 15 amino acids. Germline loops: CDR1 SGDLS, CDR2 YYNGEE. The CDR3 is CASSYSAGAYNEQFF. CDR3 bases: TGTGCCAGCAGCTACTCAGCGGGGGCCTACAATGAGCAGTTCTTC.

In this sample, this clone turned up a few times. The chain carries TRBV6-6 and TRBJ1-5, with D uncertain. CDR1 MNHNY and CDR2 SVGAGI come from the germline V gene (reference sequence). Trimming took off 8 bases at V and 9 bases at J, with 17 bases between the two ends. The CDR3 extends over 13 amino acids. The CDR3: CASPSYPGGPQHF. Here the CDR3 DNA reads TGTGCCAGCCCTTCCTACCCTGGTGGGCCCCAGCATTTT.